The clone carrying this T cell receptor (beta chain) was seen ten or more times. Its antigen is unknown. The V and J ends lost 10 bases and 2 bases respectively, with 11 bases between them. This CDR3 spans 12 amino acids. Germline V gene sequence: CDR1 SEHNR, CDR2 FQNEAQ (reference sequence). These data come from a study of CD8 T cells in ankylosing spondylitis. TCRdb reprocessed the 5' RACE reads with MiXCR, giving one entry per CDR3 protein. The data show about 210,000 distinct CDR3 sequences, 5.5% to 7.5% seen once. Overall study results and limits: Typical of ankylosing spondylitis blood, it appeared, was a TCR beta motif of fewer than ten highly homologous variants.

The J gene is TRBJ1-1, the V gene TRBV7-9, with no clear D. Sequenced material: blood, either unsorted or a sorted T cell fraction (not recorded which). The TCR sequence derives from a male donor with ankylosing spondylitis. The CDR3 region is CATRTTNTEAFF. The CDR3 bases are TGTGCCACGCGAACCACAAACACTGAAGCTTTCTTT. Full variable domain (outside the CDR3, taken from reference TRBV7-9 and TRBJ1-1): DTGVSQNPRHKITKRGQNVTFRCDPISEHNRLYWYRQTLGQGPEFLTYFQNEAQLEKSRLLSDRFSAERPKGSFSTLEIQRTEQGDSAMYLCATRTTNTEAFFGQGTRLTVV.